The source of this TCR beta chain is a study of T-cell reconstitution after alpha-beta-depleted transplantation in children (dated by TCRdb to 2016 to 2018). In the study overall: Using TCR repertoire profiling, the study quantitatively followed how T-cell immune reconstitution unfolded in children after TCRalphabeta/CD19-depleted allogeneic hematopoietic cell transplantation.

This clonotype was found many times. Its antigen is unknown. No quality values exist for individual bases; no much larger clone is one base distant. Via the germline V gene, CDR1 is SGHDT and CDR2 YYEEEE. Germline trimming amounts to 0 bases on V and 8 bases on J, with 10 as the count of junction bases outside the gene matches. The CDR3 numbers 17 residues from cysteine through phenylalanine. The read is trimmed to its CDR3 DNA, 51 bases read in frame from base 1. To prepare the library, PCR was applied. These reads were obtained on an Illumina HiSeq 2500. TCR library preparation used molecular barcoding, with unique molecular identifiers applied to normalize quantification of the TCRbeta repertoire. Using fastp trimming at Q25 and MiXCR clonotype assembly, TCRdb reanalyzed the public sequencing data and kept in-frame beta chains. Each entry is one CDR3 protein sequence, shown with its most common DNA and genes. In all, the sample holds fewer than 550,000 distinct CDR3 sequences, and about 11% of those were seen once. Of the sample, over 4.5% is held by the ten largest clones.

Sequences were derived from PBMCs from the stem cell graft donor, sampled from the stem cell graft. This TCR was recovered from a human donor who donated a stem cell graft to a child with acute myeloid leukemia. The chain is made from TRBV5-6 and TRBJ2-1; a stretch of 11 junction bases matches TRBD2. The CDR3 sequence is CASSLAWVAGGGDEQFF. The DNA sequence reads TGTGCCAGCAGCTTGGCCTGGGTAGCGGGAGGGGGAGATGAGCAGTTCTTC.